This T cell receptor beta chain was sequenced during a study of blood T cell repertoires in COVID-19. Sequencing was performed with immunoSEQ multiplex PCR; in TCRdb, only in-frame clones are kept and a portion is missing. In the table there are 80,000 to 100,000 clones, about 86% of which are singletons. CDR1 is SNHLY and CDR2 is FYNNEI in the germline V gene. Between the trimmed V and J ends, which lost 5 bases and 2 bases, there was a span of 9 bases. The CDR3 runs 13 residues. J is TRBJ1-2 and V is TRBV2, with unresolved D. Sequenced material: peripheral blood. The TCR comes from an elderly woman in a cohort sampled during active or convalescent COVID-19. CDR3 bases: TGTGCCAGCAGTATCAGCGGAAACTATGGCTACACCTTC. It is translated as CASSISGNYGYTF.